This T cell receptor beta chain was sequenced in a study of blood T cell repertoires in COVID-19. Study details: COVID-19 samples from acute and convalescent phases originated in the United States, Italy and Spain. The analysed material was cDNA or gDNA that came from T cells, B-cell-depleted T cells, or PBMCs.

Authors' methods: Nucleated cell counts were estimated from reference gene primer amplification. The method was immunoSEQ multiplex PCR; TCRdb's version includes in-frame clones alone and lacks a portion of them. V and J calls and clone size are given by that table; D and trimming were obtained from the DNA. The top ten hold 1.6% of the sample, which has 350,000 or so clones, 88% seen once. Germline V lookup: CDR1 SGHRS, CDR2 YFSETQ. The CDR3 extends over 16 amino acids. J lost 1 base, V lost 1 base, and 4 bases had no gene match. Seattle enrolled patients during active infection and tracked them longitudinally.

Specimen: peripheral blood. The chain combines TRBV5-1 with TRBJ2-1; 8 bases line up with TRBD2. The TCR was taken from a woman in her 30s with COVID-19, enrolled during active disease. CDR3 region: CASSLIAGRSYNEQFF. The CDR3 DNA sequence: TGCGCCAGCAGCTTGATAGCGGGACGATCCTACAATGAGCAGTTCTTC.